The clone carrying this T cell receptor (beta chain) was seen only once. Its matching antigen is unknown. This record belongs to a study of T cell responses to AZD1222 COVID-19 vaccine. Study-wide results and limits: Close to half of spike-specific TCRs reportedly recognize unmutated variant regions. Spike-spanning, vaccine-associated CD4 TCRs were dominant at 160-218 and 743-854. Seropositive at baseline were only a handful of AZD1222 recipients.

This table comes from immunoSEQ multiplex PCR, and its TCRdb copy is limited to in-frame clones, with some not included. The repertoire holds about 130,000 clones, with about 94% as singletons. The source of this sequence is an adult in good health. This specimen consisted of peripheral blood, obtained on day 0 of AZD1222 vaccination.

CDR3 sequence: CASSQGGRSPLHF. DNA for the CDR3: TGTGCCAGCAGCCAGGGGGGGAGATCACCCCTCCACTTT. The V gene is TRBV14, the J gene TRBJ1-6, with D possibly TRBD1 on 5 matching bases. The germline V gene encodes CDR1 SGHDN and CDR2 FVKESK. Trimming cost V 3 bases and J 10 bases, with 10 bases left between them. CDR3 length: 13 residues.